The clone carrying this T cell receptor (beta chain) was counted a single time. What it binds is unknown. It was about 210 ng DNA, 25,000 to 35,000 T cell genomes, that sorted-subset replicate PCRs used. TCRdb's copy holds only in-frame clones and misses some; the assay was immunoSEQ multiplex PCR. The sample has around 580,000 clones, roughly 98% seen once. Naive CD8 cells comprised CD45RO-negative, CCR7-positively selected cells, excluding terminally differentiated effector memory CD45RA+ cells. The CDR3 is made up of 15 amino acids. Germline V gene lookup returns CDR1 MNHEY and CDR2 SMNVEV (reference sequence). Between the trimmed V and J ends, which lost 8 bases and 6 bases, there was a span of 21 bases. The data are from a study of shared clonotypes between healthy human individuals. Whole-study results and caveats: For naive CD4 cells, 4% to 6% of clonotypes were shared across a handful of donors.

Source material: naive CD8+ T cells sorted from blood. The chain links TRBV27 to TRBJ2-3, with D tentatively TRBD2 (5 bases). The receptor was derived from a man younger than 40 in good health. CDR3 amino acids: CASPGPSLGVDTQYF. CDR3 DNA: TGTGCCAGCCCCGGACCTAGCCTTGGAGTGGATACGCAGTATTTT.